This TCR beta chain is drawn from a study of T cells after yellow fever vaccination. Overall study results and limits: The study found a weaker secondary response that peaked faster, day 5 versus 15.

Trimming took 3 bases from V and 5 from J; bases not matched to a gene: 7. CDR1 KGHSH and CDR2 LQKENI come from the germline V gene. CDR3 length equals 15 residues. This clonotype was detected a few times. Its antigen is still unknown. Template switching with 5'RACE generated the TCR cDNA and added a universal primer site and UMIs. TCRdb independently ran MiXCR on the 5' RACE reads; one entry per CDR3 protein. Among 200,000 to 300,000 distinct CDR3 sequences listed, approximately 13% were seen once. The rearrangement uses TRBV18 and TRBJ2-3; 8 bases line up with TRBD2. The sequence came from a man aged 25 to 40 who received the YFV17D yellow fever vaccine. Sequencing used CD4+ T cells sorted from PBMCs, obtained 45 days after the yellow fever booster vaccination. DNA of the CDR3: TGTGCCAGCTCACCTAGGGGCCTAGCGGGAGATACGCAGTATTTT. Its translation is CASSPRGLAGDTQYF.